The rows below give T cell receptor beta chains drawn from one sample of a study of T cells in Graves' hyperthyroidism and ophthalmopathy. TCRdb fed the multiplex PCR reads into MiXCR, producing one record per CDR3 protein. Of fewer than 700,000 distinct CDR3 sequences in the sample, 17% were seen once. The sequenced sample consisted of blood. These receptors originate from a woman aged 18-29 years with Graves' ophthalmopathy. CDR3s include the opening cysteine and the closing phenylalanine or tryptophan. The D gene is left open where the match is weak. Clone size is not always given. Where it is, it says once, few, many or a class for expanded clones.

j_call	clone_size	d_call	v_call	cdr3_nt	cdr3_aa
TRBJ2-3	few	TRBD2	TRBV27	TGTGCCAGCAGTTCTCGGACTAGCGTAAAGGCAGATACGCAGTATTTT	CASSSRTSVKADTQYF
TRBJ1-5	many	-	TRBV2	TGTGCCACCTGGGGGAGATTCAATCAGCCCCAGCATTTT	CATWGRFNQPQHF
TRBJ2-5	many	-	TRBV27	TGTGCCAGCAGTCCTGACAGCCAAGAGACCCAGTACTTC	CASSPDSQETQYF
TRBJ2-1	-	-	TRBV29-1	TGCAGCGTTGATTGGTGGGATCTTGAGCAGTTCTTC	CSVDWWDLEQFF
TRBJ1-1	-	-	TRBV9	TGTGCCAGCAGCGTAGGGCTACGGACAATGAACACTGAAGCTTTCTTT	CASSVGLRTMNTEAFF
TRBJ2-5	many	TRBD2	TRBV7-2	TGTGCCAGCAGCTTCCTTGGGACTAGCAGCCAAGAGACCCAGTACTTC	CASSFLGTSSQETQYF
TRBJ1-2	many	-	TRBV3-1	TGTGCCAGCAGCCAAGAGTGGGCAGGGAACTATGGCTACACCTTC	CASSQEWAGNYGYTF
TRBJ2-2	few	-	TRBV6-1	TGTGCCAGCAGAGCCAGGGTAGGAGTCGACACCGGGGAGCTGTTTTTT	CASRARVGVDTGELFF
TRBJ2-7	-	TRBD1	TRBV19	TGTGCCAGTAGACGAGACAGGGGGAGGTACGAGCAGTACTTC	CASRRDRGRYEQYF
TRBJ1-1	many	-	TRBV6-1	TGTGCCAGCAGTGGCAGGGTTGAAGCTTTCTTT	CASSGRVEAFF
TRBJ2-1	few	TRBD1	TRBV5-8	TGTGCCAGCAGCTTAGGACAGGGGAGCGATGAGCAGTTCTTC	CASSLGQGSDEQFF
TRBJ2-5	few	TRBD2	TRBV20-1	TGCAGTGCTGGACTAGCGGGAGTGCGTGAGACCCAGTACTTC	CSAGLAGVRETQYF
TRBJ1-3	many	-	TRBV3-1	TGTGCCAGCAGAGGATTCTCTGGAAACACCATATATTTT	CASRGFSGNTIYF
TRBJ2-7	many	TRBD1	TRBV7-9	TGTGCCAGCAGCTTTCAGACAGGGGGCGTCTACGAGCAGTACTTC	CASSFQTGGVYEQYF
TRBJ2-1	few	-	TRBV5-6	TGTGCCAGCAGCTCCCGACTAGAGTCCTACAATGAGCAGTTCTTC	CASSSRLESYNEQFF
TRBJ2-1	many	TRBD2	TRBV6-1	TGTGCCAGCAGTTTAACGACTAGCGGGTTGTCCAACAATGAGCAGTTCTTC	CASSLTTSGLSNNEQFF
TRBJ2-3	few	-	TRBV12-3/TRBV12-4	TGTGCCAGCAGTTATTCTGAGGGGTGCACAGATACGCAGTATTTT	CASSYSEGCTDTQYF
TRBJ2-7	-	-	TRBV6-2/TRBV6-3	TGTGCCAGCTTCAGTACACGGGACACCGCCTACGAGCAGTACTTC	CASFSTRDTAYEQYF
TRBJ1-2	few	-	TRBV5-6	TGTGCCAGCAGCTTGACACCTGAGACGGCTAACTATGGCTACACCTTC	CASSLTPETANYGYTF
TRBJ1-2	-	-	TRBV6-4	TGTGCCAGCAGTGGCGGGGGCCATGGCTACACCTTC	CASSGGGHGYTF
TRBJ2-1	few	-	TRBV6-1	TGTGCCAGCAGCGTCTTCTCCTACAATGAGCAGTTCTTC	CASSVFSYNEQFF
TRBJ1-1	-	-	TRBV7-2	TGTGCCAGCAGCTTAGATAGTGGAACCATGAACACTGAAGCTTTCTTT	CASSLDSGTMNTEAFF
TRBJ1-2	-	-	TRBV2	TGTGCCAGCAGTGAAGCGCTGAGGAACTATGGCTACACCTTC	CASSEALRNYGYTF